Described below is a single TCR beta chain sequence and its context. Its antigen is still unknown. iRepertoire HTBI primers and Arm-PCR of CDR3 regions built TCR beta libraries. TCRdb re-called the multiplex PCR reads with MiXCR, one entry per CDR3 protein. The table lists about 660,000 distinct CDR3 sequences, 25% to 30% of them singletons. Time point meaning: persistent/refractory GD, antithyroid drugs over 5 years with positive TRAb. PBMCs provided the RNA from which the TCR library was made. Clinicians diagnosed Graves' disease using American Thyroid Association guidelines. V lost 5 bases to trimming and J lost 9 bases; unmatched junction nucleotides: 5. The CDR3 sequence is 15 residues long. This record belongs to a study of regulatory T cells in long-lasting Graves disease. Study background: The term persistent Graves' disease signified upward of 5 years on antithyroid drugs with positive TSH receptor antibodies. Points from the study as a whole: TRBV28, TRBJ1-2 and TRBJ2-5 emerged as the favored segments in persistent disease. New patients shared fewer public clonotypes (approximately 970) than persistent patients did (fewer than 3,000).

The rearrangement uses TRBV12-3 or TRBV12-4 and TRBJ2-1; TRBD2 matches at 15 bases. The TCR was taken from a female donor with Graves disease. This material consisted of peripheral blood mononuclear cells (PBMCs), taken when the disease was refractory, from a patient treated with antithyroid drugs. CDR3 sequence: CASSGTSGRRVEQFF. The CDR3 coding sequence is TGTGCCAGCAGTGGGACTAGCGGGAGGAGGGTTGAGCAGTTCTTC.